This TCR beta chain appears in the sequencing data of a study of identical twins. A single record per CDR3 protein comes from TCRdb applying MiXCR to the 5' RACE reads. The table shows fewer than 650,000 distinct CDR3 sequences, with about 7.6% occurring only once. Study results and caveats: The study found excess low generation probability among twin-shared out-of-frame alpha sequences. Among beta out-of-frame sequences, excess sharing between twins appeared weaker.

In this sample, this clonotype turned up many times. The antigen is unknown. The sample was also reused in another study, on yellow fever vaccine responses in identical twins. This second report adds: On the reported evidence, twins' vaccine T cell responses seemed partly convergent and partly personalized.

The sequencing sample was made of PBMCs. The TCR comes from a woman younger than 30 in good health.

The CDR3 nucleotides are TGCGCCAGCAGCCTCCCAGGATGGAACACTGAAGCTTTCTTT. Translated: CASSLPGWNTEAFF. V and J are TRBV5-1 and TRBJ1-1; D is undetermined. This CDR3 has 14 amino acids. Trimming shortened V by 4 bases and J by 1 base, and 11 bases separated the two germline ends. CDR1 and CDR2 (germline): SGHRS, YFSETQ. Drawing the rest from reference TRBV5-1 and TRBJ1-1, the complete variable domain is KAGVTQTPRYLIKTRGQQVTLSCSPISGHRSVSWYQQTPGQGLQFLFEYFSETQRNKGNFPGRFSGRQFSNSRSEMNVSTLELGDSALYLCASSLPGWNTEAFFGQGTRLTVV.